This TCR beta chain came from a study of T cells in tuberculosis. Method: immunoSEQ multiplex PCR; TCRdb's copy keeps in-frame clones and lacks some. Among 30,000 to 40,000 clones, approximately 90% were seen once, and the ten largest hold approximately 2.4%. Time point defined: new active TB diagnosis, blood taken before or within 7 days of starting treatment. HIV-seronegative South African adults aged 18 years or older had newly diagnosed active tuberculosis. Each donor contributed 85,000 to 100,000 T cells on average, unsorted. This clone appeared a single time. This specimen was PBMCs, taken at tuberculosis diagnosis. The clonotype originates from an adult with tuberculosis.

The CDR3 is CASSVAGSVGDSYEQYF. As DNA, the CDR3 is TGTGCCAGCAGCGTCGCGGGCAGCGTCGGGGACTCCTACGAGCAGTACTTC. The chain joins TRBV7-2 to TRBJ2-7, with TRBD2 as a possible D gene (5 bases). The CDR3 loop spans 17 amino acids. The germline CDR1 and CDR2 sequences are SGHTA and FQGNSA. Trimming took 5 bases from V and 0 from J, leaving 20 bases between them.